This T cell receptor (beta chain) derives from a study of blood T cells in healthy people across ages. The ends were cut back, 5 bases at V and 3 bases at J, with 13 bases in the middle. CDR1 and CDR2 (germline): SGHTA, FQGNSA. This CDR3 spans 14 amino acids. Each individual donor underwent a draw of ten milliliters of peripheral blood. Sample-barcoded 5' priming and a J-beta primer mix drove a second PCR of about 6 to 12 cycles. MiXCR, run by TCRdb on the 5' RACE reads, gives a single entry per CDR3 protein. The data contain some 750,000 distinct CDR3 sequences, about a fifth of them singletons. Sequencing was performed on blood. The sequence was collected from a man between 65 and 85 years old in good health. V usage is TRBV7-2 and J usage is TRBJ1-2, with D perhaps matching TRBD1 (6 bases). The CDR3 coding sequence is TGTGCCAGCAGCCCCGCCAGGGGTTACTATGGCTACACCTTC. Residues: CASSPARGYYGYTF. Complete variable domain (other parts from reference TRBV7-2 and TRBJ1-2): GAGVSQSPSNKVTEKGKDVELRCDPISGHTALYWYRQSLGQGLEFLIYFQGNSAPDKSGLPSDRFSAERTGGSVSTLTIQRTQQEDSAVYLCASSPARGYYGYTFGSGTRLTVV.